The 27 T cell receptor beta chains below come from one sample, sequenced in a study of T cells after yellow fever vaccination. TCRdb re-analysed the 5' RACE reads in MiXCR, keeping a single row per CDR3 protein. This table has approximately 300,000 distinct CDR3 sequences, 6.8% appearing once. The sample consisted of PBMCs, taken around 45 days after the first yellow fever vaccination. The receptors originated from a man aged 18 to 30 who received the YFV17D yellow fever vaccine.

In its sample, this clonotype was seen a few times. This chain links TRBV6-5 with TRBJ2-5, with 10 bases that match TRBD2. Trimming cost V 4 bases and J 4 bases; bases outside gene matches: 9. Germline V gene lookup returns CDR1 MNHEY and CDR2 SVGAGI. The CDR3 has 16 amino acids. The CDR3: CASSLFSGGRRETQYF. The CDR3 DNA sequence: TGTGCCAGCAGTTTGTTTAGCGGGGGGCGGAGAGAGACCCAGTACTTC.

This clonotype occurred a few times. The chain employs TRBV12-3 or TRBV12-4 and TRBJ2-2; D call uncertain. Trimming took 8 bases from V and 0 from J, leaving 4 bases between them. The CDR3 loop spans 12 amino acids. The CDR3, as DNA: TGTGCCAGCCAGACGAACACCGGGGAGCTGTTTTTT. Protein: CASQTNTGELFF.

This clonotype has ten or more counts. DNA for the CDR3: TGTGCCAGCAGGCGGATACCTAGCACAGATACGCAGTATTTT. Residues: CASRRIPSTDTQYF. The chain joins TRBV7-2 to TRBJ2-3; D call uncertain. The ends were cut back, 6 bases at V and 0 bases at J, with 10 bases in the middle. The germline gives CDR1 SGHTA, CDR2 FQGNSA. CDR3 length: 14 residues.

The sample holds a few counts of this clonotype. The chain carries TRBV10-3 and TRBJ2-1; 7 bases map to TRBD1. With V trimmed by 10 bases and J by 1 base, 4 bases remained unmatched. CDR1 and CDR2 from the germline V gene are ENHRY and SYGVKD. The CDR3 runs to 13 residues. The CDR3 region has the DNA TGTGCCACTCGACAGGGATCCTACAATGAGCAGTTCTTC. It specifies CATRQGSYNEQFF.

V usage is TRBV12-3 or TRBV12-4 and J usage is TRBJ2-2; no clear D. The CDR3 has 14 residues. Trimming pared 5 bases from V and 4 bases from J, leaving 11 bases between. CDR3 sequence: CASSRNLATGELFF. CDR3 sequence (DNA): TGTGCCAGCAGTCGCAACCTGGCCACCGGGGAGCTGTTTTTT.

The chain joins TRBV19 to TRBJ1-6, with TRBD1 as a possible D gene (5 bases). Trimming cost V 8 bases and J 18 bases, with 23 bases left between them. This CDR3 has 13 amino acids. Per the germline V gene, CDR1 is LNHDA and CDR2 is SQIVND (reference sequence). The DNA for the CDR3 is TGTGCCAGTCGAACCGGGACGCCTTTAGCCCCCCACTTT. Translating it yields CASRTGTPLAPHF. Drawing the rest from reference TRBV19 and TRBJ1-6, the complete variable domain is DGGITQSPKYLFRKEGQNVTLSCEQNLNHDAMYWYRQDPGQGLRLIYYSQIVNDFQKGDIAEGYSVSREKKESFPLTVTSAQKNPTAFYLCASRTGTPLAPHFGNGTRLTVT.

This clonotype was seen a handful of times. This sequence joins TRBV13 and TRBJ2-7; D uncertain. V lost 1 base to trimming and J lost 0 bases, with 4 bases between them. Germline V CDR1 and CDR2: PRHDT, FYEKMQ (reference sequence). The CDR3 has 13 residues. CDR3 sequence (DNA): TGTGCCAGCAGCTTAGAAAGCTCCTACGAGCAGTACTTC. Its translation is CASSLESSYEQYF.

This chain uses TRBV20-1 with TRBJ1-1; 11 nucleotides agree with TRBD1. The CDR3 is 13 amino acids. V was pared by 5 bases and J by 7 bases, with 6 bases of the junction left unmatched. Germline V gene sequence: CDR1 DFQATT, CDR2 SNEGSKA (reference sequence). The CDR3 protein is CSAPGTGGSEAFF. CDR3 in DNA: TGCAGTGCTCCCGGGACAGGGGGGAGTGAAGCTTTCTTT.

This sequence joins TRBV6-1 and TRBJ1-6; D may be TRBD1 (5 bases). The CDR3 sequence is 15 residues long. Deletions cut 6 bases from V and 8 bases from J, with 17 bases between. Per the germline V gene, CDR1 is MNHNS and CDR2 is SASEGT. The CDR3 reads CASRQNPEGDSPLHF. The CDR3 region has the DNA TGTGCCAGCAGACAAAACCCCGAAGGGGATTCACCCCTCCACTTT.

Note on this clonotype: An end of the junction differs from the germline gene, which may be a read error. In nucleotides, the CDR3 is TGCCCCAGCGCTAATTTTTACCAAGAGACCCAGTACTTC. Translating gives CPSANFYQETQYF. The genes are TRBV5-1 and TRBJ2-5, with D uncertain. Germline loops: CDR1 SGHRS, CDR2 YFSETQ. CDR3 length: 13 residues. Filled out from reference TRBV5-1 and TRBJ2-5, the complete variable domain reads KAGVTQTPRYLIKTRGQQVTLSCSPISGHRSVSWYQQTPGQGLQFLFEYFSETQRNKGNFPGRFSGRQFSNSRSEMNVSTLELGDSALYLCPSANFYQETQYFGPGTRLLVL.

This clonotype was found many times. The chain recombines TRBV7-3 with TRBJ2-3; 8 bases align to TRBD2. J gave up 5 bases and V 5 bases, and 12 bases lay outside the gene matches. Germline V gives CDR1 SGHTA, CDR2 FQGTGA. The CDR3 runs 16 residues. As DNA, the CDR3 is TGTGCCAGCAGCCCTCGGGGGGGGGCTGGAGGAGATACGCAGTATTTT. Its translation is CASSPRGGAGGDTQYF.

This clonotype appeared many times. The rearrangement uses TRBV7-2 and TRBJ2-5; the match to TRBD1 covers 7 bases. This CDR3 has 14 amino acids. Trimming took 3 bases from V and 3 from J; bases not matched to a gene: 4. The germline V gene encodes CDR1 SGHTA and CDR2 FQGNSA. The chain's CDR3 is CASSFTGVKETQYF. CDR3 DNA: TGTGCCAGCAGCTTTACAGGGGTTAAAGAGACCCAGTACTTC.

This clonotype occurred many times. CDR3 bases: TGTGCCAGCAGATCCTCCCTCGGAGGGACTGAAGCTTTCTTT. It encodes CASRSSLGGTEAFF. The chain has TRBV12-3 or TRBV12-4 and TRBJ1-1; no clear D gene. Trimming shortened V by 6 bases and J by 5 bases, and 16 bases separated the two germline ends. The CDR3 is 14 residues long.

This clonotype occurred many times. The rearrangement joins TRBV5-1 to TRBJ2-7; no definite D call. Trimming left V 4 bases short and J 2 bases short, with 10 bases between. This CDR3 comprises 13 residues. Germline loops: CDR1 SGHRS, CDR2 YFSETQ. The CDR3 here is CASSIQGTYEQYF. The DNA of the CDR3 is TGCGCCAGCAGCATACAAGGGACCTACGAGCAGTACTTC.

This clonotype was seen a handful of times. J is TRBJ2-3 and V is TRBV6-2 or TRBV6-3; D possibly matches TRBD1 or TRBD2 (5 bases each). The CDR3 is made up of 14 amino acids. CDR1 MNHEY and CDR2 SVGEGT come from the germline V gene. V lost 5 bases and J lost 9, with 18 bases in between. The CDR3 reads CASSPGTPMKTQYF. CDR3 sequence (DNA): TGTGCCAGCAGTCCAGGGACCCCTATGAAAACGCAGTATTTT.

This clonotype was counted between two and nine times. The chain has TRBV11-2 and TRBJ2-7, with D hard to call. The CDR3 runs 12 residues. Germline V gives CDR1 SGHAT, CDR2 FQNNGV. V was clipped by 3 bases and J by 7 bases, with 10 bases between them. CDR3 region: CASSLVSQEQYF. The CDR3 coding sequence is TGTGCCAGCAGCTTGGTAAGCCAAGAGCAGTACTTC.

This sequence joins TRBV4-1 and TRBJ2-3; D not resolved. V shed 0 bases and J shed 6 bases, with 13 bases lying between them. CDR3 length: 15 amino acids. Germline assignment: CDR1 MGHRA and CDR2 YSYEKL. CDR3 sequence: CASSQDLPPADTQYF. The CDR3 coding sequence is TGCGCCAGCAGCCAAGATTTACCCCCGGCGGATACGCAGTATTTT.

The V call is TRBV5-1, the J call TRBJ2-7; D gene ambiguous. Per the germline V gene, CDR1 is SGHRS and CDR2 is YFSETQ. CDR3 length: 14 residues. V lost 6 bases, J lost 0 bases, and 13 bases lay in between. CDR3 DNA: TGCGCCAGCAACAACCTGGGCAGCTCCTACGAGCAGTACTTC. It specifies CASNNLGSSYEQYF.

In its sample, this clonotype was seen many times. This chain uses TRBV7-2 with TRBJ2-1, with 11 bases fitting TRBD2. The trim removed 6 bases at V and 0 bases at J, leaving 4 bases unmatched. The CDR3 is made up of 16 amino acids. Germline loops: CDR1 SGHTA, CDR2 FQGNSA. The CDR3 loop reads CASRSTSGSSYNEQFF. The CDR3 region has the DNA TGTGCCAGCAGGTCTACTAGCGGGAGCTCCTACAATGAGCAGTTCTTC.

Only a few counts were recorded for this clonotype. In nucleotides, the CDR3 is TGTGCCAGCAGTGAGGGGGAACCCCTCCACTTT. Translated: CASSEGEPLHF. The rearrangement uses TRBV6-1 and TRBJ1-6; the D gene is possibly TRBD1 (5 bases). The V end lost 3 bases, the J end lost 12 bases, and 6 bases lay between the germline ends. The CDR3 contains 11 residues. CDR1 MNHNS and CDR2 SASEGT come from the germline V gene.

This clonotype was recorded many times. The chain joins TRBV29-1 to TRBJ2-5, with D hard to call. From germline, CDR1 is SQVTM and CDR2 ANQGSEA. Trimming took 4 bases from V and 5 from J, leaving 5 bases between them. The CDR3 covers 10 residues. This CDR3 reads CSVVRETQYF. CDR3 DNA: TGCAGCGTTGTCCGGGAGACCCAGTACTTC.

This clonotype turned up a few times. The genes are TRBV30 and TRBJ2-2, with TRBD1 as a possible D gene (5 bases). Trimming took 0 bases from V and 6 from J, leaving 8 bases between them. The CDR3 has 13 amino acids. CDR1 is GTSNPN, CDR2 SVGIG, per germline (reference sequence). The CDR3 sequence: CAWSVQASGELFF. The CDR3 DNA reads as TGTGCCTGGAGTGTACAGGCGTCCGGGGAGCTGTTTTTT.

This clonotype came up a few times. The CDR3, as DNA: TGTGCCAGCAGCCAAGCTAGCGGGGGCTACGAGCAGTACTTC. This translates into CASSQASGGYEQYF. The chain links TRBV4-2 to TRBJ2-7, with 10 positions matching TRBD2. Germline V lookup: CDR1 LGHNA, CDR2 YNFKEQ. The CDR3 length is 14 residues. V was pared by 1 base and J by 3 bases, with 0 bases of the junction left unmatched.

This chain uses TRBV11-2 with TRBJ2-1; TRBD2 aligns across 14 bases. The V gene end was trimmed by 5 bases and the J gene end by 5 bases; junction bases not matched to a gene: 14. This CDR3 is 19 amino acids long. CDR1 is SGHAT, CDR2 FQNNGV, per germline. The CDR3 nucleotides read TGTGCCAGCAGCCCGAAACATCCGGGACTAGCGGGGGCAAACAATGAGCAGTTCTTC. Its translation: CASSPKHPGLAGANNEQFF.

This clonotype was found many times. The chain combines TRBV10-3 with TRBJ2-5; D uncertain. The CDR3 is 14 residues long. The V end lost 3 bases, the J end lost 2 bases, and 10 bases lay between the germline ends. CDR1 ENHRY and CDR2 SYGVKD come from the germline V gene. This CDR3 reads CAISDGQAQETQYF. The DNA of the CDR3 is TGTGCCATCAGTGATGGGCAGGCGCAAGAGACCCAGTACTTC.

The chain employs TRBV7-7 and TRBJ2-2, with 10 bases lining up with TRBD2. J was trimmed by 8 bases and V by 5 bases; bases with no gene match: 8. The CDR3 covers 15 residues. Looked up from germline, CDR1 is SSHAT and CDR2 is FNYEAQ (reference sequence). The CDR3 region is CASSVGLASNGELFF. CDR3 DNA: TGTGCCAGCAGCGTGGGACTAGCGTCTAATGGGGAGCTGTTTTTT.

This clonotype was detected many times. Here the CDR3 reads CASRINRGGTGELFF. The CDR3 DNA reads as TGTGCCAGCAGGATCAACAGGGGGGGCACCGGGGAGCTGTTTTTT. V usage is TRBV12-3 or TRBV12-4 and J usage is TRBJ2-2; D possibly corresponds to TRBD1 (8 bases). This CDR3 contains 15 residues. V lost 6 bases to trimming and J lost 4 bases, with 15 bases between them.